Listed here are 13 T cell receptor beta chains from one sample, sequenced in a study of cytomegalovirus exposure and HLA in healthy donors. Vbeta (60) and Jbeta (13) primers were used in the PCR. TCRdb's copy holds only in-frame clones and misses some; the assay was immunoSEQ multiplex PCR. The sample has 200,000 to 250,000 clones, 60% to 80% seen once. The sequenced sample was PBMCs. Receptors originate from a man between 18 and 29 years old in good health and CMV-seronegative.

The rearrangement links TRBV7-6 to TRBJ2-5, with a possible D match to TRBD2 (5 bases). Trimming pared 5 bases from V and 0 bases from J, leaving 16 bases between. Germline loops: CDR1 SGHVS, CDR2 FNYEAQ. The CDR3 spans 16 residues. This CDR3 reads CASSQNSAEYQETQYF. DNA of the CDR3: TGTGCCAGCAGCCAAAACTCAGCGGAGTACCAAGAGACCCAGTACTTC.

This chain uses TRBV19 with TRBJ2-6; D is unresolved. CDR1 LNHDA and CDR2 SQIVND come from the germline V gene (reference sequence). V was shortened by 5 bases and J by 0 bases, with 5 bases between the two germline ends. The CDR3 runs to 14 residues. CDR3 loop: CASSLSSGANVLTF. CDR3 nucleotide sequence: TGTGCCAGTAGTCTTAGCTCTGGGGCCAACGTCCTGACTTTC.

The CDR3 sequence is CASSPGTGLLYEQYF. The DNA for the CDR3 is TGCGCCAGCAGCCCGGGGACAGGGTTACTCTACGAGCAGTACTTC. This chain connects TRBV5-1 to TRBJ2-7; 9 bases match TRBD1. This CDR3 has 15 residues. J was trimmed by 3 bases and V by 4 bases; bases with no gene match: 8. Germline lookup yields CDR1 SGHRS and CDR2 YFSETQ.

The chain recombines TRBV9 with TRBJ1-5, with 7 positions matching TRBD1. The J segment lost 6 bases and the V segment lost 5 bases, leaving 5 bases of the junction unmatched. The germline V gene has CDR1 SGDLS and CDR2 YYNGEE. The CDR3 loop spans 13 amino acids. The CDR3 nucleotides are TGTGCCAGCAGTGGGGACAGCTCTCAGCCCCAGCATTTT. This gives the protein CASSGDSSQPQHF.

The rearrangement uses TRBV4-3 and TRBJ2-3, with 7 nucleotides matching TRBD2. The germline gives CDR1 LGHNA, CDR2 YSLEER. The CDR3 is 17 residues long. After removal of 0 bases from V and 3 bases from J, the junction contained 9 bases not matched to a gene. In DNA form, the CDR3 reads TGCGCCAGCAGCCAAGATGGTCTGGCGGGAGTAACAGATACGCAGTATTTT. Its translation is CASSQDGLAGVTDTQYF.

The rearrangement uses TRBV5-4 and TRBJ1-1, with 8 bases fitting TRBD1. CDR3 length equals 15 residues. Trimming took 4 bases from V and 4 from J; bases not matched to a gene: 9. Per the germline V gene, CDR1 is SGHNT and CDR2 is YYREEE (reference sequence). The CDR3 nucleotides are TGTGCCAGCAGCCGGCAAACAGGGGGAATCACTGAAGCTTTCTTT. It encodes CASSRQTGGITEAFF.

The V and J genes are TRBV5-1 and TRBJ1-1, with TRBD1 as a possible D gene (5 bases). Trimming stripped 3 bases from V and 0 bases from J, with 12 bases between. The CDR3 totals 15 residues. Germline V gene lookup returns CDR1 SGHRS and CDR2 YFSETQ. The CDR3 DNA reads TGCGCCAGCAGCTCCGAACAGGTAGTGAACACTGAAGCTTTCTTT. The encoded protein is CASSSEQVVNTEAFF.

The CDR3 region has the DNA TGTGCCAGCAGCTTAGGTAGCGGGCCCACAGATACGCAGTATTTT. This sequence encodes CASSLGSGPTDTQYF. The rearrangement uses TRBV7-9 and TRBJ2-3; TRBD2 agrees at 7 bases. Per germline, CDR1 SEHNR and CDR2 FQNEAQ (reference sequence). Trimming at V came to 1 base and at J to 2 bases, leaving 3 bases not matched to a gene. This CDR3 has 15 amino acids.

This chain uses TRBV6-5 with TRBJ2-7, with TRBD1 matching 7 bases. The CDR3 totals 15 residues. V trimming: 1 base; J trimming: 6 bases; junction bases outside the gene matches: 9. Germline CDR1 is MNHEY and CDR2 is SVGAGI. DNA of the CDR3: TGTGCCAGCAGTTACTTGGGACAGAGTTCGGGCGAGCAGTACTTC. Its translation is CASSYLGQSSGEQYF.

This chain connects TRBV27 to TRBJ2-3, with D perhaps matching TRBD2 (7 bases). There are 14 residues in the CDR3. Germline CDR1 MNHEY, CDR2 SMNVEV (reference sequence). Trimming left V 8 bases short and J 5 bases short, with 17 bases between. Here the CDR3 reads CASHQWGGGDTQYF. The CDR3 bases are TGTGCCAGCCATCAGTGGGGGGGCGGAGATACGCAGTATTTT.

The chain has TRBV19 and TRBJ2-7; D is possibly TRBD2 (6 bases). This CDR3 spans 16 amino acids. In germline, CDR1 is LNHDA, CDR2 SQIVND (reference sequence). Trimming stripped 4 bases from V and 3 bases from J, with 19 bases between. CDR3 nucleotides: TGTGCCAGTAGTAGAGACGCGGGGCCAGGAGGCTACGAGCAGTACTTC. Amino acid sequence: CASSRDAGPGGYEQYF.

J is TRBJ2-7 and V is TRBV12-5, with D possibly being TRBD2 (5 bases). Germline V gene sequence: CDR1 LGHNT, CDR2 FRNRAP. This CDR3 is 17 amino acids long. Trimming cost V 0 bases and J 5 bases, with 20 bases left between them. CDR3 nucleotides: TGTGCTAGTGGTTTGGTACTGGCAGCGGATTTTATCGACGAGCAGTACTTC. It codes for CASGLVLAADFIDEQYF.

V is TRBV6-5 and J is TRBJ1-5; D gene ambiguous. The CDR3 spans 13 residues. Germline V lookup: CDR1 MNHEY, CDR2 SVGAGI. V lost 6 bases, J lost 3 bases, and 9 bases lay in between. The CDR3 nucleotides read TGTGCCAGCAGCCTTAGTACCAATCAGCCCCAGCATTTT. Its protein is CASSLSTNQPQHF.